These 6 T cell receptor beta chains were sequenced from one sample in a study of identical twins. Each CDR3 protein gets one entry after TCRdb re-called the 5' RACE reads with MiXCR. Of 400,000 to 550,000 distinct CDR3 sequences listed, roughly an eighth are singletons. This same sample was also taken into another study, of yellow fever vaccine responses in identical twins.

Material for sequencing was CD4+ T cells sorted from blood. All receptors come from a woman in her late teens or twenties in good health.

This sequence joins TRBV12-3 or TRBV12-4 and TRBJ1-4, with D possibly being TRBD1 (6 bases). The length of the CDR3 is 13 residues. V was cut by 5 bases and J by 10 bases, with 14 bases left in between. The CDR3 loop is CASSHRDIPKLFF. The CDR3 coding sequence is TGTGCCAGCAGTCATAGGGACATTCCAAAACTGTTTTTT.

The chain has TRBV5-6 and TRBJ2-7; 7 bases are shared with TRBD1. V trimming: 4 bases; J trimming: 0 bases; junction bases outside the gene matches: 7. CDR1 and CDR2 (germline): SGHDT, YYEEEE. The CDR3 totals 15 residues. CDR3 coding DNA: TGTGCCAGCAGCCCGGACAGGAAAATCTCCTACGAGCAGTACTTC. The encoded protein is CASSPDRKISYEQYF. Combining the CDR3 with reference TRBV5-6 and TRBJ2-7 gives the whole variable domain DAGVTQSPTHLIKTRGQQVTLRCSPKSGHDTVSWYQQALGQGPQFIFQYYEEEERQRGNFPDRFSGHQFPNYSSELNVNALLLGDSALYLCASSPDRKISYEQYFGPGTRLTVT.

This chain joins TRBV28 and TRBJ2-2; 8 positions match TRBD1. Germline V gives CDR1 MDHEN, CDR2 SYDVKM. J lost 1 base, V lost 4 bases, and 5 bases had no gene match. This CDR3 comprises 16 residues. This chain's CDR3 is CASSSRGQGNTGELFF. CDR3 in DNA: TGTGCCAGCAGTTCACGCGGACAGGGGAACACCGGGGAGCTGTTTTTT.

The chain carries TRBV7-6 and TRBJ2-7; TRBD2 agrees at 9 bases. Trimming at V came to 1 base and at J to 7 bases, leaving 14 bases not matched to a gene. The length of the CDR3 is 17 residues. The V gene's germline CDR1 is SGHVS and CDR2 FNYEAQ. In DNA form, the CDR3 reads TGTGCCAGCAGCTTAGGGGCTCTAGCGGGAATTACGGGGGAGCAGTACTTC. Its translation is CASSLGALAGITGEQYF.

J is TRBJ2-1 and V is TRBV5-1; 9 bases match TRBD1. Germline V gene lookup returns CDR1 SGHRS and CDR2 YFSETQ. With V trimmed by 0 bases and J by 7 bases, 14 bases remained unmatched. The CDR3 spans 18 residues. This CDR3 is CASSLGRMGQGWINEQFF. CDR3 DNA sequence: TGCGCCAGCAGCTTGGGGCGCATGGGACAGGGTTGGATAAATGAGCAGTTCTTC.

The J gene is TRBJ2-1, the V gene TRBV12-3 or TRBV12-4, with D possibly matching TRBD1 (6 bases). This CDR3 has 13 amino acids. V lost 2 bases and J lost 7, with 9 bases in between. The CDR3 DNA is TGTGCCAGCAGTTTAAACAGGGCGAATGAGCAGTTCTTC. Amino acids: CASSLNRANEQFF.